This T cell receptor (beta chain) was captured by sequencing in a study of T cell responses to AZD1222 COVID-19 vaccine. Data came from immunoSEQ multiplex PCR; TCRdb stores just in-frame clones and leaves some out. The profile shows tens of thousands of clones, about 83% of them singletons. Study-level points and caveats: A reported finding is that nearly half of spike-specific TCRs target unmutated variant regions. Spike as a whole was targeted by vaccine-associated CD4 TCRs, dominant at 160-218 and 743-854. Recipients of two AZD1222 doses showed rising Spike-specific TCR breadth and depth. It should be noted that donors were predominantly white British and more often female, and clonal diversity was possibly underestimated.

In the case of this clone: The antigen is undetermined.

CDR1 is MNHEY and CDR2 is SVGAGI in the germline V gene. CDR3 size: 10 residues. The V end lost 6 bases, the J end lost 3 bases, and 3 bases lay between the germline ends. The V gene is TRBV6-5, the J gene TRBJ2-7; no clear D. Source: peripheral blood, taken 28 days after the second AZD1222 dose. This receptor was obtained from an adult who received the AZD1222 COVID-19 vaccine. CDR3: CASRDYEQYF. The CDR3 coding sequence is TGTGCCAGCAGGGACTACGAGCAGTACTTC.